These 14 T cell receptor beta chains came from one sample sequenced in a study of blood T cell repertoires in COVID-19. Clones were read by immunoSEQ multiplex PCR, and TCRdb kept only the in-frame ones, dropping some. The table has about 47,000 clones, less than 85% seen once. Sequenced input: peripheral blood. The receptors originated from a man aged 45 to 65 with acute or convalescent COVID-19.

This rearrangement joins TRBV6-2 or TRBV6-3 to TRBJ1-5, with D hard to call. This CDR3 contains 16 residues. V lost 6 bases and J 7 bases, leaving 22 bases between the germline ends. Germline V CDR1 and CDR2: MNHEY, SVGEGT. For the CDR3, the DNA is TGTGCCAGCAGCCTCCGACCGGGAACCCAATACCAGCCCCAGCATTTT. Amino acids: CASSLRPGTQYQPQHF.

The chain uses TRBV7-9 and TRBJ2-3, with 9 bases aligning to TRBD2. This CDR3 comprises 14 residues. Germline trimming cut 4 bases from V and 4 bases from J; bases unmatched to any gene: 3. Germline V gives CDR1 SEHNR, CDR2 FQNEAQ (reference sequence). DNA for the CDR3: TGTGCCAGCAGCTCTAGCGGGATAGCAGATACGCAGTATTTT. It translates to CASSSSGIADTQYF.

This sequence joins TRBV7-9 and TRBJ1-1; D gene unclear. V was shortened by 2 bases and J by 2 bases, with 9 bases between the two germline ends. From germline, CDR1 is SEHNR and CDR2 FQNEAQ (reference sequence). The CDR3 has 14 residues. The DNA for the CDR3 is TGTGCCAGCAGCTTAAATCCGAGAAACACTGAAGCTTTCTTT. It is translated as CASSLNPRNTEAFF. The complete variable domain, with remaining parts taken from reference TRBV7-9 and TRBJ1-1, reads DTGVSQNPRHKITKRGQNVTFRCDPISEHNRLYWYRQTLGQGPEFLTYFQNEAQLEKSRLLSDRFSAERPKGSFSTLEIQRTEQGDSAMYLCASSLNPRNTEAFFGQGTRLTVV.

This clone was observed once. In DNA form, the CDR3 reads TGTGCCAGCAGCTCCCCGGGGGGTGAGCAGTTCTTC. Protein: CASSSPGGEQFF. The rearrangement joins TRBV11-3 to TRBJ2-1; 7 bases fit TRBD2. The V and J ends lost 4 bases and 9 bases, in that order; junction bases with no gene match: 3. The CDR3 has 12 amino acids. Germline loops: CDR1 SGHNT, CDR2 YENEEA.

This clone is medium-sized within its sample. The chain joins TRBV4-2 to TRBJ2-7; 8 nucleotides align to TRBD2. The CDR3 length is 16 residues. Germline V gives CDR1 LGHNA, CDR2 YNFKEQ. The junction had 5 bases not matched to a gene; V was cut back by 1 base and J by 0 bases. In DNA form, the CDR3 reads TGTGCCAGCAGCCAAGTTCAGCGGGAGACCTCCTACGAGCAGTACTTC. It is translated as CASSQVQRETSYEQYF.

CDR3 coding DNA: TGTGCCAGCAGCCAAGCAGGACAGGGAGGTGGTGAGCAGTTCTTC. It codes for CASSQAGQGGGEQFF. This chain connects TRBV4-2 to TRBJ2-1, with 8 nucleotides matching TRBD1. Germline CDR1 reads LGHNA; CDR2 reads YNFKEQ. Trimming took 1 base from V and 9 from J; bases not matched to a gene: 8. The CDR3 contains 15 residues.

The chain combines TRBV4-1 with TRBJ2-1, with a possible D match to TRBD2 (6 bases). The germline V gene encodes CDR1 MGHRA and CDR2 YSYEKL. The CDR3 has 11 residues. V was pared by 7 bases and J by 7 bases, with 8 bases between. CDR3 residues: CASMGGNEQFF. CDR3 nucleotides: TGCGCCAGCATGGGGGGTAATGAGCAGTTCTTC.

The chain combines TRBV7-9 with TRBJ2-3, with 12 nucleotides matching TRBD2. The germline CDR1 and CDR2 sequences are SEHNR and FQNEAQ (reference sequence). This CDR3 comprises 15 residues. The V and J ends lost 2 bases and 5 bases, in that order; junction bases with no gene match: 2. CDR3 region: CASSLLAGGRDTQYF. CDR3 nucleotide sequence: TGTGCCAGCAGCTTACTAGCGGGGGGGCGAGATACGCAGTATTTT.

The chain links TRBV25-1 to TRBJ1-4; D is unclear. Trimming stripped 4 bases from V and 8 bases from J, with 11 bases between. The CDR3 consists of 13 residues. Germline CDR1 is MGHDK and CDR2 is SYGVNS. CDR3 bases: TGTGCCAGCAGTGTTCCGGGAATCGAAAAACTGTTTTTT. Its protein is CASSVPGIEKLFF.

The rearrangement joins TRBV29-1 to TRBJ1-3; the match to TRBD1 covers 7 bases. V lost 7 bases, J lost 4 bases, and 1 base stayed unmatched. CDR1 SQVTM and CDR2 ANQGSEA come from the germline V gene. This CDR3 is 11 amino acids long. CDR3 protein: CSEDRGNTIYF. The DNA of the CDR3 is TGCAGCGAGGACAGGGGAAACACCATATATTTT.

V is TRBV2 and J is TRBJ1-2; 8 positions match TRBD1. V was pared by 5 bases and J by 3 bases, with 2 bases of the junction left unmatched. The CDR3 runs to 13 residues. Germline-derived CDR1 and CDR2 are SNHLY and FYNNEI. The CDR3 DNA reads TGTGCCAGCAGTTTACAGGGGGACTATGGCTACACCTTC. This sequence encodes CASSLQGDYGYTF.

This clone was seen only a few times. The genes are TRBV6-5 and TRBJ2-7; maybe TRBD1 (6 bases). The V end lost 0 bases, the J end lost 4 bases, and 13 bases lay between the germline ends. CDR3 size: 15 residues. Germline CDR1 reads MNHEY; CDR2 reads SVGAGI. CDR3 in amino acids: CASSYSRRGGYEQYF. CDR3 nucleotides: TGTGCCAGCAGTTACTCCCGCAGGGGCGGGTACGAGCAGTACTTC.

This chain's CDR3 is CASSHAGTVSYEQYF. Written as DNA, the CDR3 is TGTGCCAGCAGCCACGCGGGCACCGTTTCCTACGAGCAGTACTTC. The chain links TRBV3-1 (or the pseudogene TRBV3-2) to TRBJ2-7, with a possible D match to TRBD2 (5 bases). The CDR3 runs to 15 residues. The germline V gene encodes CDR1 LGHDT and CDR2 YNNKEL (reference sequence). The V end was cut by 3 bases, the J end by 1 base, with 13 bases between.

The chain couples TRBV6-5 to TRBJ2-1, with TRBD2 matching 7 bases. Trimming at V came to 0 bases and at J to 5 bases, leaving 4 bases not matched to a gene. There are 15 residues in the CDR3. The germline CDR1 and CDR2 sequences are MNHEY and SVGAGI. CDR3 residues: CASSYSLGGNNEQFF. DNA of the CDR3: TGTGCCAGCAGTTACTCGCTCGGGGGGAACAATGAGCAGTTCTTC.